This T cell receptor (beta chain) was recovered during a study of blood T cell repertoires in COVID-19. Data came from immunoSEQ multiplex PCR; TCRdb stores just in-frame clones and leaves some out. The table lists about 46,000 clones, around 90% of them singletons. V was pared by 5 bases and J by 0 bases, with 3 bases of the junction left unmatched. CDR3 length equals 15 residues. Germline loops: CDR1 LNHDA, CDR2 SQIVND (reference sequence). The chain has TRBV19 and TRBJ1-1; 10 bases map to TRBD1. Material for sequencing was peripheral blood. The sequence came from a man in his forties or fifties with acute or convalescent COVID-19. In nucleotides, the CDR3 is TGTGCCAGTAGTGAGGGACAGGGGTTGAACACTGAAGCTTTCTTT. Protein product: CASSEGQGLNTEAFF. The full variable domain, with the rest looked up from reference TRBV19 and TRBJ1-1, is DGGITQSPKYLFRKEGQNVTLSCEQNLNHDAMYWYRQDPGQGLRLIYYSQIVNDFQKGDIAEGYSVSREKKESFPLTVTSAQKNPTAFYLCASSEGQGLNTEAFFGQGTRLTVV.